The next 23 T cell receptor beta chains were all read from a single sample in a study of cytomegalovirus exposure and HLA in healthy donors. In the PCR, 60 Vbeta and 13 Jbeta primers were used. Repertoires were generated with immunoSEQ multiplex PCR, while TCRdb's copy carries only in-frame clones and drops some. The profile covers over 150,000 clones, with less than 80% appearing a single time and 3.5% to 5% taken by the ten largest. The sequencing sample was made of PBMCs. All receptors derive from a man aged 35 to 55 in good health and CMV-seronegative.

This clone appeared a few times. This chain links TRBV4-3 with TRBJ1-2; D is possibly TRBD1 (6 bases). Germline CDR1 is LGHNA and CDR2 is YSLEER. This CDR3 is 14 amino acids long. Trimming took 4 bases from V and 8 from J, leaving 17 bases between them. The CDR3 DNA is TGCGCCAGCAGCCTTAATCCAGGGGCGCGCGGCTACACCTTC. This encodes CASSLNPGARGYTF.

The V and J genes are TRBV6-5 and TRBJ1-2; D is undetermined. The CDR3 sequence is 16 residues long. From germline, CDR1 is MNHEY and CDR2 SVGAGI. The germline V and J ends were trimmed by 2 bases and 5 bases, with 18 bases remaining between them. The CDR3 DNA follows: TGTGCCAGCAGTTACCTTACCATTCGACGGGAATATGGCTACACCTTC. Amino acids: CASSYLTIRREYGYTF.

CDR3 protein: CASSLDRGTGNTIYF. Written as DNA, the CDR3 is TGTGCCAGCAGCTTGGACAGGGGAACTGGAAACACCATATATTTT. The chain links TRBV7-9 to TRBJ1-3; TRBD1 matches 9 bases. Germline CDR1 is SEHNR and CDR2 is FQNEAQ (reference sequence). The CDR3 is 15 residues long. The V and J ends lost 3 bases and 2 bases, in that order; junction bases with no gene match: 2.

The V and J genes are TRBV7-2 and TRBJ2-2; D remains unclear. V lost 4 bases, J lost 3 bases, and 9 bases lay in between. The CDR3 runs 14 residues. CDR1 is SGHTA, CDR2 FQGNSA, per germline. Written as DNA, the CDR3 is TGTGCCAGCAGCTCCACACCCGACACCGGGGAGCTGTTTTTT. It is translated as CASSSTPDTGELFF. Using reference TRBV7-2 and TRBJ2-2 for the parts outside the CDR3, the full variable domain is GAGVSQSPSNKVTEKGKDVELRCDPISGHTALYWYRQSLGQGLEFLIYFQGNSAPDKSGLPSDRFSAERTGGSVSTLTIQRTQQEDSAVYLCASSSTPDTGELFFGEGSRLTVL.

Concerning this clone itself: The junction departs from the called germline gene at one end, perhaps through a read error. The rearrangement joins TRBV7-9 to TRBJ2-7; a weak D match, TRBD1 (6 bases). The CDR3 consists of 15 residues. In germline, CDR1 is SEHNR, CDR2 FQNEAQ (reference sequence). CDR3 coding DNA: TGTTCCAGCAGCCCCTGGACAGAACCCTCCTACGAGCAGTACTTC. Translated, it gives CSSSPWTEPSYEQYF.

The chain carries TRBV9 and TRBJ2-5; a possible D gene is TRBD1 (5 bases). The V end lost 6 bases, the J end lost 3 bases, and 12 bases lay between the germline ends. CDR3 length equals 13 residues. Germline V gene lookup returns CDR1 SGDLS and CDR2 YYNGEE. The CDR3, as DNA: TGTGCCAGCAAAAGGATAGGGGAAGAGACCCAGTACTTC. This translates into CASKRIGEETQYF. Full variable domain (remainder filled in from reference TRBV9 and TRBJ2-5): DSGVTQTPKHLITATGQRVTLRCSPRSGDLSVYWYQQSLDQGLQFLIQYYNGEERAKGNILERFSAQQFPDLHSELNLSSLELGDSALYFCASKRIGEETQYFGPGTRLLVL.

This clone was counted only a few times. This rearrangement joins TRBV18 to TRBJ1-1, with D unclear. The germline V gene encodes CDR1 KGHSH and CDR2 LQKENI. V lost 3 bases to trimming and J lost 1 base, with 6 bases between them. This CDR3 comprises 13 residues. The CDR3 DNA is TGTGCCAGCTCACCCCAGAAGAACACTGAAGCTTTCTTT. Amino acid sequence: CASSPQKNTEAFF.

The chain couples TRBV18 to TRBJ2-7; TRBD1 matches at 7 bases. Germline CDR1 reads KGHSH; CDR2 reads LQKENI. This CDR3 has 15 amino acids. J lost 1 base, V lost 2 bases, and 5 bases had no gene match. CDR3 sequence reads: CASSPLAGGSYEQYF. CDR3 bases: TGTGCCAGCTCACCATTGGCAGGGGGTTCCTACGAGCAGTACTTC.

J is TRBJ1-5 and V is TRBV7-8, with TRBD1 matching 9 bases. Per germline, CDR1 SGHVS and CDR2 FQNEAQ. This CDR3 contains 16 residues. V trimming: 5 bases; J trimming: 3 bases; junction bases outside the gene matches: 8. The CDR3 here is CASSPLGTGYNQPQHF. CDR3 in DNA: TGTGCCAGCAGCCCCCTAGGGACAGGGTACAATCAGCCCCAGCATTTT.

The rearrangement joins TRBV5-1 to TRBJ1-4; D gene unclear. The CDR3 runs to 15 residues. Germline assignment: CDR1 SGHRS and CDR2 YFSETQ. V lost 3 bases, J lost 8 bases, and 17 bases lay in between. The CDR3 DNA reads TGCGCCAGCAGCTCCCGACAAGGCGCAAACGAAAAACTGTTTTTT. It is translated as CASSSRQGANEKLFF. The full variable domain, with the rest looked up from reference TRBV5-1 and TRBJ1-4, is KAGVTQTPRYLIKTRGQQVTLSCSPISGHRSVSWYQQTPGQGLQFLFEYFSETQRNKGNFPGRFSGRQFSNSRSEMNVSTLELGDSALYLCASSSRQGANEKLFFGSGTQLSVL.

The rearrangement joins TRBV4-1 to TRBJ1-5; D gene uncertain. The germline CDR1 and CDR2 sequences are MGHRA and YSYEKL. Trimming removed 0 bases from V and 3 bases from J, with 9 bases in between. The CDR3 spans 15 residues. CDR3: CASSQDGQFNQPQHF. CDR3 DNA: TGCGCCAGCAGCCAAGATGGCCAGTTCAATCAGCCCCAGCATTTT.

Here the CDR3 DNA reads TGCAGCGTTGAAGATCGGGAAAGTAATGAAAAACTGTTTTTT. It yields the protein CSVEDRESNEKLFF. The rearrangement joins TRBV29-1 to TRBJ1-4; no clear D. V was trimmed by 0 bases and J by 4 bases, leaving 9 bases between them. This CDR3 contains 14 residues. Germline CDR1 SQVTM, CDR2 ANQGSEA.

The J gene is TRBJ2-6, the V gene TRBV5-1; a possible D gene is TRBD2 (6 bases). Between the trimmed V and J ends, which lost 5 bases and 4 bases, there was a span of 10 bases. CDR1 and CDR2 (germline): SGHRS, YFSETQ. This CDR3 has 14 residues. The CDR3 sequence is CASSGGRGANVLTF. DNA for the CDR3: TGCGCCAGCAGTGGGGGGAGAGGGGCCAACGTCCTGACTTTC. The full variable domain, with the rest looked up from reference TRBV5-1 and TRBJ2-6, is KAGVTQTPRYLIKTRGQQVTLSCSPISGHRSVSWYQQTPGQGLQFLFEYFSETQRNKGNFPGRFSGRQFSNSRSEMNVSTLELGDSALYLCASSGGRGANVLTFGAGSRLTVL.

The chain is built from TRBV4-2 and TRBJ2-7, with D tentatively TRBD1 (5 bases). CDR3 length equals 16 residues. V was trimmed by 0 bases and J by 0 bases, leaving 12 bases between them. Per germline, CDR1 LGHNA and CDR2 YNFKEQ. CDR3 in amino acids: CASSQDKGHPSYEQYF. CDR3 in DNA: TGTGCCAGCAGCCAAGATAAGGGGCACCCCTCCTACGAGCAGTACTTC.

The chain links TRBV19 to TRBJ2-3; tentative D call: TRBD1 (5 bases). Trimming took 3 bases from V and 4 from J, leaving 17 bases between them. CDR1 is LNHDA, CDR2 SQIVND, per germline (reference sequence). CDR3 length: 16 residues. The CDR3 spells CASSISQGSGADTQYF. CDR3 DNA: TGTGCCAGTAGTATTAGTCAGGGCAGTGGGGCAGATACGCAGTATTTT.

The chain uses TRBV5-1 and TRBJ1-3, with D hard to call. The V end lost 2 bases, the J end lost 0 bases, and 6 bases lay between the germline ends. CDR3 length equals 14 residues. CDR1 is SGHRS, CDR2 YFSETQ, per germline. The CDR3 nucleotides read TGCGCCAGCAGCTTACAGCCCTCTGGAAACACCATATATTTT. It encodes CASSLQPSGNTIYF.

V gene TRBV21-1 combines with J gene TRBJ1-1. TRBV21-1 is described as a pseudogene. The CDR3 is 16 residues long. The CDR3 DNA reads TGTGCCAGCAGCAAAGGAGGGGGGGTAAGGGGCACTGAAGCTTTCTTT. Translating gives CASSKGGGVRGTEAFF.

The chain couples TRBV29-1 to TRBJ2-7; the D is unclear. This CDR3 comprises 13 residues. V lost 5 bases, J lost 0 bases, and 11 bases lay in between. Germline CDR1 and CDR2: SQVTM and ANQGSEA. The DNA of the CDR3 is TGCAGCGTTTACACTTCTAGCTCCTACGAGCAGTACTTC. It encodes CSVYTSSSYEQYF.

The chain carries TRBV5-1 and TRBJ1-1, with D unresolved. Germline CDR1 reads SGHRS; CDR2 reads YFSETQ. CDR3 size: 13 residues. V gave up 5 bases and J gave up 1 base, with 9 bases separating them. The CDR3 DNA follows: TGCGCCAGCAGGGGCGAGTGGAACACTGAAGCTTTCTTT. It specifies CASRGEWNTEAFF.

This clone appeared a single time. The J gene is TRBJ2-7, the V gene TRBV4-3; D might be TRBD2 (7 bases). The germline CDR1 and CDR2 sequences are LGHNA and YSLEER. V was pared by 0 bases and J by 4 bases, with 10 bases between. The CDR3 spans 14 residues. The CDR3 here is CASSQEGGQYEQYF. Here the CDR3 DNA reads TGCGCCAGCAGCCAAGAGGGGGGGCAGTACGAGCAGTACTTC.

This rearrangement joins TRBV5-8 to TRBJ2-1; D may be TRBD2 (5 bases). The germline CDR1 and CDR2 sequences are SGHTS and YDEGEE. V shed 2 bases and J shed 9 bases, with 9 bases lying between them. There are 12 residues in the CDR3. CDR3: CASSFGVGEQFF. CDR3 DNA: TGTGCCAGCAGCTTCGGGGTTGGTGAGCAGTTCTTC.

This sequence joins TRBV5-1 and TRBJ1-6; D perhaps matches TRBD1 (6 bases). There are 14 residues in the CDR3. The V end was cut by 3 bases, the J end by 7 bases, with 11 bases between. Germline V gene sequence: CDR1 SGHRS, CDR2 YFSETQ. CDR3 residues: CASSWAGDNSPLHF. CDR3 in DNA: TGCGCCAGCAGCTGGGCAGGGGACAATTCACCCCTCCACTTT.

The V call is TRBV18, the J call TRBJ2-5; D is perhaps TRBD1 (6 bases). CDR3 size: 18 residues. The V and J ends lost 2 bases and 5 bases respectively, with 24 bases between them. Germline assignment: CDR1 KGHSH and CDR2 LQKENI. The CDR3 sequence is CASSPTGKGALPLETQYF. The DNA of the CDR3 is TGTGCCAGCTCACCAACAGGGAAAGGGGCTCTGCCCTTGGAGACCCAGTACTTC.